This TCR beta chain was recovered during a study of cytotoxic CD8 clonotypes in ibrutinib-treated CLL. The study's findings and limits: Collection times varied between progressing and sustained-remission patients.

The germline CDR1 and CDR2 sequences are LNHDA and SQIVND (reference sequence). V was pared by 5 bases and J by 2 bases, with 9 bases between. The CDR3 is 13 amino acids. This clone has more than one count but fewer than ten. Its antigen is still unknown. Assay used: immunoSEQ multiplex PCR; TCRdb lists only in-frame clones, some missing. The sample yields 35,000 to 40,000 clones, 60% to 75% seen once. The rearrangement joins TRBV19 to TRBJ2-5; TRBD1 is a possible D gene (5 bases). Sample: PBMCs, taken at disease progression, from a patient treated with ibrutinib. The clonotype originates from a human donor with chronic lymphocytic leukemia. In DNA, the CDR3 is TGTGCCAGTAGTGAGGCAGGGCAAGAGACCCAGTACTTC. Amino acids: CASSEAGQETQYF.